This T cell receptor beta chain is from a study of shared clonotypes between healthy human individuals. TCRdb's table, derived via immunoSEQ multiplex PCR, lists solely in-frame clones and lacks some. The table includes approximately 740,000 clones, around 72% detected once. As for this clone: The target antigen is unknown. Likely a read error: the CDR3 ends without its conserved phenylalanine or tryptophan. The limits of the CDR3 on the DNA are not certain, so only TCRdb's listed CDR3 is given.

The CDR3 is 9 residues long, ends included. General study findings and limits: Among a handful of donors, about 4.6% of naive CD4 clonotypes were found in common.

The sample taken for sequencing was memory CD4+ T cells sorted from blood. Subset specified: CD45RA-negative fraction. The rearrangement uses TRBV23-1 and TRBJ2-7. Being an ORF, TRBV23-1 has a function that is uncertain. The clonotype originates from a woman aged 30 to 39 in good health. The CDR3 region is CASSHREGS.